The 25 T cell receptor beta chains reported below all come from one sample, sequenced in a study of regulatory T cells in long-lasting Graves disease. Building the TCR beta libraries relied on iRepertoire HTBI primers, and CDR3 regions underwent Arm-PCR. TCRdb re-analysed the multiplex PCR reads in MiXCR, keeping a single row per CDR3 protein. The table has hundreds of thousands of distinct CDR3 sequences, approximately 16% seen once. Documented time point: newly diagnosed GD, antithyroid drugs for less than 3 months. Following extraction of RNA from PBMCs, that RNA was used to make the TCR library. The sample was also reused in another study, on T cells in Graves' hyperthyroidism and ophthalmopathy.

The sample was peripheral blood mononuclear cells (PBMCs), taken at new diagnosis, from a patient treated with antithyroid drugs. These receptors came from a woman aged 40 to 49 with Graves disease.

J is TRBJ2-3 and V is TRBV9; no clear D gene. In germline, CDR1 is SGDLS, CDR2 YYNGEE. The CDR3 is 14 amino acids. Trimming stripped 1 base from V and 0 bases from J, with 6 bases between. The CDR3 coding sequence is TGTGCCAGCAGCGTACCTTCTAGCACAGATACGCAGTATTTT. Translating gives CASSVPSSTDTQYF.

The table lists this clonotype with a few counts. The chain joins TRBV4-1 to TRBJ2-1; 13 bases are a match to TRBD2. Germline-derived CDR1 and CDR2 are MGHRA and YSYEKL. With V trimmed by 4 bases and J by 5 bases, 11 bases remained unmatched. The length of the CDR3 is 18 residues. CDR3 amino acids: CASSRTSGTSGKNNEQFF. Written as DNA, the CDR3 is TGCGCCAGCAGCCGAACCTCCGGGACTAGCGGGAAGAACAATGAGCAGTTCTTC.

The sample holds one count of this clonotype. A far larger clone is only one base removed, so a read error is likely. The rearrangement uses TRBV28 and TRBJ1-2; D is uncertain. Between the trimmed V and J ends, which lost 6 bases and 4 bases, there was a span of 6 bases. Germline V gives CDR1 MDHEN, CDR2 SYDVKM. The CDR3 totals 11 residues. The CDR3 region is CASRRSYGYTF. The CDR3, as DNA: TGTGCCAGCAGACGGAGCTATGGCTACACCTTC.

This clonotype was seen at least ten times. The CDR3 reads CAISVSGREDTQYF. CDR3 coding DNA: TGTGCCATCAGTGTAAGTGGGCGGGAAGATACGCAGTATTTT. The gene calls are TRBV10-3 and TRBJ2-3; TRBD2 might be the D (6 bases). Trimming took 4 bases from V and 5 from J, leaving 13 bases between them. Germline CDR1 and CDR2: ENHRY and SYGVKD. The CDR3 length is 14 residues.

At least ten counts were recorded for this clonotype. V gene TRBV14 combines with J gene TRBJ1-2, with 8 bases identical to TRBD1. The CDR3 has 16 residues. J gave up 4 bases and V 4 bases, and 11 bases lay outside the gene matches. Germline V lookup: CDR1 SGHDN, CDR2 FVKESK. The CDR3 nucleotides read TGTGCCAGCAGCCGTACCCAGGGGGACAGGAGCTATGGCTACACCTTC. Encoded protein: CASSRTQGDRSYGYTF.

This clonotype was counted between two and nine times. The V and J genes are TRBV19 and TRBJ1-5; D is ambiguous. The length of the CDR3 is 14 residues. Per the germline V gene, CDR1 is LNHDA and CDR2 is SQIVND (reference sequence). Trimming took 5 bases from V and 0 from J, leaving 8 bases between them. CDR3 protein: CASSSLLSNQPQHF. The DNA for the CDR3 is TGTGCCAGTAGTTCCCTACTTAGCAATCAGCCCCAGCATTTT.

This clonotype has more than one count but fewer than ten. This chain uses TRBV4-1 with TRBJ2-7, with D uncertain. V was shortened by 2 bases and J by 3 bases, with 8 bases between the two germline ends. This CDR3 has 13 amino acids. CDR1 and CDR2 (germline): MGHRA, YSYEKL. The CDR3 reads CASSQQLYYEQYF. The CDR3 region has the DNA TGCGCCAGCAGCCAACAGTTATACTACGAGCAGTACTTC.

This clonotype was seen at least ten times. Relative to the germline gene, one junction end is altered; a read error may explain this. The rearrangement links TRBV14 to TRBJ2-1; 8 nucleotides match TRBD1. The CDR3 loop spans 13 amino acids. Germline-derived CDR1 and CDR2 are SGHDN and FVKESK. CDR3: CASSPSQTGAEDF. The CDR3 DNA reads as TGTGCCAGCAGCCCTTCACAGACAGGGGCCGAGGACTTC.

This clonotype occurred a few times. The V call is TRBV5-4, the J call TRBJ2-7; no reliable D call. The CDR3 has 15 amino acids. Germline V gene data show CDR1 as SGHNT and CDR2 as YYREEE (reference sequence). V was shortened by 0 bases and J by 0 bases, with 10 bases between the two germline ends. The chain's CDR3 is CASSLDGFSSYEQYF. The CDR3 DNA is TGTGCCAGCAGCTTGGATGGATTCAGCTCCTACGAGCAGTACTTC. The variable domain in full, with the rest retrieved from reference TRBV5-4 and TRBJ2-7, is ETGVTQSPTHLIKTRGQQVTLRCSSQSGHNTVSWYQQALGQGPQFIFQYYREEENGRGNFPPRFSGLQFPNYSSELNVNALELDDSALYLCASSLDGFSSYEQYFGPGTRLTVT.

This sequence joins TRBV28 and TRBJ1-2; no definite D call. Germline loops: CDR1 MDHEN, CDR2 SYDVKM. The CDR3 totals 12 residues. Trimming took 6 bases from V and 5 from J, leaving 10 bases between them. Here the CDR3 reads CASRATQYGYTF. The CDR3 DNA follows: TGTGCCAGCAGAGCCACCCAGTATGGCTACACCTTC.

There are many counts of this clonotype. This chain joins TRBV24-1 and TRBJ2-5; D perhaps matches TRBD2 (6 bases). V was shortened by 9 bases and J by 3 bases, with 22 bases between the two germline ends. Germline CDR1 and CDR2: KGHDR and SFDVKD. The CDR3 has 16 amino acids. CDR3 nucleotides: TGTGCCACCTCCGGACATCATTCATCGGGGGAAGAGACCCAGTACTTC. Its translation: CATSGHHSSGEETQYF.

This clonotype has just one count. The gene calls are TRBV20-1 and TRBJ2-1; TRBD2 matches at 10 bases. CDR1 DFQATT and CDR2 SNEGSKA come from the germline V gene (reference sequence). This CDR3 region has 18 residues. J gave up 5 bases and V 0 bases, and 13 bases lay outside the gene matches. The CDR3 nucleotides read TGCAGTGCTAGAGATTCCCGTGCTAGCGGGAGAAACCACAATGAGCAGTTCTTC. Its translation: CSARDSRASGRNHNEQFF.

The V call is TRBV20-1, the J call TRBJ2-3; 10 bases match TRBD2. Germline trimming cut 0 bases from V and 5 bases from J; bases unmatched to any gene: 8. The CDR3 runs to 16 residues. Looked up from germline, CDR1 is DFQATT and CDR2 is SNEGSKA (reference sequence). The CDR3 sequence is CSARDLLAGRGDTQYF. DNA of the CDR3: TGCAGTGCTAGAGATCTACTAGCGGGACGAGGAGATACGCAGTATTTT.

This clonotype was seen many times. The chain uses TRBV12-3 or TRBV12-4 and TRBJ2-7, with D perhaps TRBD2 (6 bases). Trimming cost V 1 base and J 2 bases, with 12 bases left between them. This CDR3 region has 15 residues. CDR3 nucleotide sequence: TGTGCCAGCAGTTTAGAGGTTAGCGGAACCTACGAGCAGTACTTC. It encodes CASSLEVSGTYEQYF.

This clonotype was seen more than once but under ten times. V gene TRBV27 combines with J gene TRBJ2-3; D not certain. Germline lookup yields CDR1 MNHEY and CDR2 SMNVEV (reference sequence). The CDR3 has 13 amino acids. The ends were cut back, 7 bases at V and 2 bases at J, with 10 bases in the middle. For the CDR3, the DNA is TGTGCCAGCAAGCCGCTAAACACAGATACGCAGTATTTT. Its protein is CASKPLNTDTQYF.

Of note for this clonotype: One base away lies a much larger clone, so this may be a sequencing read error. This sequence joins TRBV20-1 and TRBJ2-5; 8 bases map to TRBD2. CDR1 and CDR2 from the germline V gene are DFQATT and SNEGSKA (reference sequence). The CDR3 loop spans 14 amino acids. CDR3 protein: CSARSTSEPEAQYF. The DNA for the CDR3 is TGCAGTGCTAGATCGACTAGCGAGCCAGAGGCCCAGTACTTC.

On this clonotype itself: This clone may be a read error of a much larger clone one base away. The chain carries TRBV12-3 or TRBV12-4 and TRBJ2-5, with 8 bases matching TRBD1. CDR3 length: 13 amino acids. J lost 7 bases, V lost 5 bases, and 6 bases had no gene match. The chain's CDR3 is CASSEGQARTQYF. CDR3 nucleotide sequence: TGTGCCAGCAGTGAGGGACAGGCTAGGACCCAGTACTTC.

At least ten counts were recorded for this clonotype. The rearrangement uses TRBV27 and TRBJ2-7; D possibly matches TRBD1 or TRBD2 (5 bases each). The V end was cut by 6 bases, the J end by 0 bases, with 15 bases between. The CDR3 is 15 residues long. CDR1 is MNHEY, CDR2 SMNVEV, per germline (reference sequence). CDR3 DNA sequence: TGTGCCAGCAGCTTAGCTGGGGGATCCTCCTACGAGCAGTACTTC. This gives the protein CASSLAGGSSYEQYF.

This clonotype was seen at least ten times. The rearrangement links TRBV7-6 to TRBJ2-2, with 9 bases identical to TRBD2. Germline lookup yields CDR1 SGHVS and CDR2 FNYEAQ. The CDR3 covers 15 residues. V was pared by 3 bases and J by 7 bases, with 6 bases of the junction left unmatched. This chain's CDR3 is CASSFSLAGGGELFF. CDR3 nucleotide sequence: TGTGCCAGCAGCTTTTCACTAGCGGGTGGCGGGGAGCTGTTTTTT.

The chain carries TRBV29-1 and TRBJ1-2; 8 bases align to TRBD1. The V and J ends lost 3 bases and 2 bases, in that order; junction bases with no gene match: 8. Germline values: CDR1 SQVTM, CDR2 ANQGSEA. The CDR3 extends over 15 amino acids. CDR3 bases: TGCAGCGTTGAGTCGGACAGGGTAGGAAACTATGGCTACACCTTC. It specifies CSVESDRVGNYGYTF.

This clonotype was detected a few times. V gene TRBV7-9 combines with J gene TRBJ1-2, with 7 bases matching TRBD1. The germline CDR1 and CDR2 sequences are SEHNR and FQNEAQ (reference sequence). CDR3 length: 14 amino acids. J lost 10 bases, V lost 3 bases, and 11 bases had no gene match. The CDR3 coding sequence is TGTGCCAGCAGCTTCTTGACGGACAGGAACTACTACACCTTC. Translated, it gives CASSFLTDRNYYTF.

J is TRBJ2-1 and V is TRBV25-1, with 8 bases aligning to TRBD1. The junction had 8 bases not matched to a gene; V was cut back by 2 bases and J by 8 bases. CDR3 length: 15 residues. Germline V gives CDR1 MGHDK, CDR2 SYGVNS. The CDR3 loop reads CASSEEDREFDEQFF. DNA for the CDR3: TGTGCCAGCAGTGAAGAGGACAGGGAATTCGATGAGCAGTTCTTC.

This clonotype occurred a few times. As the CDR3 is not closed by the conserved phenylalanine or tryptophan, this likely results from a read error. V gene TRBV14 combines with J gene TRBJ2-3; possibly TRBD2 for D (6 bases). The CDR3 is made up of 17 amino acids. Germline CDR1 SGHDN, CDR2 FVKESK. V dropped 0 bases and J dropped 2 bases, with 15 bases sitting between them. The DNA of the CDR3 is TGTGCCAGCAGCCAAGATTGGAGCGGGTCCTACACAGATACGCAGTATTCT. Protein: CASSQDWSGSYTDTQYS.

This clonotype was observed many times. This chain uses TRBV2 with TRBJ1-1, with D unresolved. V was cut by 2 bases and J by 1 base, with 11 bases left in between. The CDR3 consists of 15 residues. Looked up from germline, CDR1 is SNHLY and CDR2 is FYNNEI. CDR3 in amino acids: CASSETSPANTEAFF. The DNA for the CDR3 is TGTGCCAGCAGTGAAACCTCCCCCGCGAACACTGAAGCTTTCTTT.

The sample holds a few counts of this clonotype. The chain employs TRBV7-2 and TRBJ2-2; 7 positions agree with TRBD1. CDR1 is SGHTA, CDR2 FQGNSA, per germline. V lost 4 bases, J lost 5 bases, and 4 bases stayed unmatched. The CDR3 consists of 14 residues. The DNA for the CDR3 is TGTGCCAGCAGCTCTTCCAGGGGGACCGGGGAGCTGTTTTTT. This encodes CASSSSRGTGELFF.